The source of this T cell receptor (beta chain) is a study of blood T cell repertoires in COVID-19. At the level of the study: COVID-19 samples from acute and convalescent phases originated in the United States, Italy and Spain. From T cells, B-cell-depleted T cells, or PBMCs came the material, which was cDNA or gDNA.

In the original workflow: Cell counts per sample came from amplifying reference gene primers. Profiled with immunoSEQ multiplex PCR; TCRdb holds only in-frame clones, not every one. D and trimming come from the DNA, and the V and J calls and clone size come from that table. The repertoire consists of 100,000 or so clones, with roughly four fifths occurring once and the leading ten covering 10%. This CDR3 has 15 amino acids. The germline CDR1 and CDR2 sequences are SGHVS and FQNEAQ. J lost 2 bases, V lost 2 bases, and 4 bases had no gene match. Input material: peripheral blood. The chain links TRBV7-8 to TRBJ2-7; TRBD1 agrees at 9 bases. The TCR originated in a human donor in a cohort sampled during active COVID-19. CDR3 region: CASSLPGTGPYEQYF. DNA of the CDR3: TGTGCCAGCAGCTTACCCGGGACAGGGCCCTACGAGCAGTACTTC.